The following is a T cell receptor beta chain sequence with its context. These data are taken from a study of blood T cells in healthy people across ages. Per-sample PBMC isolation yielded at least 7 million cells. For the second PCR, which ran for about 7 to 11 cycles, a sample-barcoded 5' primer and a J-beta primer mix were used. TCRdb independently ran MiXCR on the 5' RACE reads; one entry per CDR3 protein. The sample has 1.5 million to 2 million distinct CDR3 sequences, 28% seen once. The V gene lost 6 bases and the J gene lost 5 bases, with 11 bases spanning the gap. CDR3 length equals 13 residues.

The TCR originated in a young woman in good health. J is TRBJ2-1 and V is TRBV12-3 or TRBV12-4; D may be TRBD1 (6 bases). The sequenced sample was blood. CDR3 sequence: CASRWTVDNEQFF. Written as DNA, the CDR3 is TGTGCCAGCAGATGGACAGTTGACAATGAGCAGTTCTTC.